The clone carrying this TCR beta chain was detected ten times or more. Antigen: not known. The authors prepared the TCRbeta library with unique molecular identifiers. TCRdb itself ran the PCR reads through MiXCR, one entry per CDR3 protein. The sample yields hundreds of thousands of distinct CDR3 sequences, less than 15% seen once. The data were obtained in a study of T-cell reconstitution after alpha-beta-depleted transplantation in children. Findings of the study overall: High day-60 TCRbeta diversity in some patients came from surviving recipient T cells and thymic progenitors.

The CDR3 has 15 amino acids. J was trimmed by 3 bases and V by 5 bases; bases with no gene match: 8. This receptor was identified in a girl aged 2-10 years with congenital amegakaryocytic thrombocytopenia, due to receive a stem cell transplant. J is TRBJ1-1 and V is TRBV12-3 or TRBV12-4; 8 bases line up with TRBD1. The starting material was PBMCs, obtained before TCRalphabeta/CD19-depleted stem cell transplant. The CDR3 sequence: CASSLGTGVYTEAFF. CDR3 bases: TGTGCCAGCAGTCTGGGGACAGGAGTTTACACTGAAGCTTTCTTT.